This T cell receptor beta chain stems from a study of post-analysis software for immune sequencing data. Study background: Some patients lacked subtype; others had relapsing-remitting, secondary progressive or progressive-relapsing disease. Study-level points and caveats: Clustering by F measure revealed strong co-clustering among samples prepared together in one batch. Controls' normalized Chao1 diversity significantly exceeded that of multiple sclerosis patients. Roughly five TRBV segments appeared more often in patients than in controls, and TRBV5-6, TRBV5-1 and TRBV20-1 were among these.

CDR3 length: 14 amino acids. In germline, CDR1 is SGHAT, CDR2 FQNNGV. The junction had 9 bases not matched to a gene; V was cut back by 5 bases and J by 6 bases. Researchers reported that TCR beta cDNA libraries carried unique molecular identifiers. TCRdb redid the calling of the PCR reads with MiXCR, one entry per CDR3 protein. The table includes around 500,000 distinct CDR3 sequences, around 34% detected once. Concerning this clonotype itself: As yet, its antigen is unknown.

The chain is built from TRBV11-2 and TRBJ1-2; TRBD1 matches at 7 bases. Sequencing was carried out using blood. This TCR derives from a girl under 18 with multiple sclerosis. CDR3 protein: CASSRYRGSDGYTF. The CDR3 DNA follows: TGTGCCAGCAGCCGATACAGGGGTTCGGATGGCTACACCTTC.